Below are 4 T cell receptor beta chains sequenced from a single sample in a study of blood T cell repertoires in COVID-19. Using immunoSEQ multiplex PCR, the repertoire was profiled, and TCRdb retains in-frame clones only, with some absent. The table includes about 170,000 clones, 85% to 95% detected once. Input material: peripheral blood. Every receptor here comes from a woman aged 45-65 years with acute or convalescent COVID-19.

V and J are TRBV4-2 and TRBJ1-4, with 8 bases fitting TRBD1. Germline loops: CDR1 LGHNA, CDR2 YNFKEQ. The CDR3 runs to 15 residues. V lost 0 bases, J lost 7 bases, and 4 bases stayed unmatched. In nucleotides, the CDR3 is TGTGCCAGCAGCCAAGATAACAGGGGGAGTGAAAAACTGTTTTTT. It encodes CASSQDNRGSEKLFF.

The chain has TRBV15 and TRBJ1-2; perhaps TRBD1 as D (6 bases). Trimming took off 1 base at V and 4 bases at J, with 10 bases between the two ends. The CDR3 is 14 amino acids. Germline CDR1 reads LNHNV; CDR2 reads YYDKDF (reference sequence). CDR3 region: CATSRAGGPYGYTF. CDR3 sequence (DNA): TGTGCCACCAGCAGAGCGGGGGGCCCCTATGGCTACACCTTC.

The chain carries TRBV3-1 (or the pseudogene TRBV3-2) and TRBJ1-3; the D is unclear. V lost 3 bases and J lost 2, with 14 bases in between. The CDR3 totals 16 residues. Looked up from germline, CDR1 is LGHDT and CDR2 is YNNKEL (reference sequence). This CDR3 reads CASSQPSRATGNTIYF. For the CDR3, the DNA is TGTGCCAGCAGCCAGCCATCTCGAGCAACTGGAAACACCATATATTTT.

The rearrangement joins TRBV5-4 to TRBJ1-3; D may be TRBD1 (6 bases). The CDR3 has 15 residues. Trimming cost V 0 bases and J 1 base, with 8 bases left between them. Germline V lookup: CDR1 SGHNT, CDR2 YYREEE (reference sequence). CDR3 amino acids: CASSLGGGSGNTIYF. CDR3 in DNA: TGTGCCAGCAGCTTGGGAGGGGGATCTGGAAACACCATATATTTT.